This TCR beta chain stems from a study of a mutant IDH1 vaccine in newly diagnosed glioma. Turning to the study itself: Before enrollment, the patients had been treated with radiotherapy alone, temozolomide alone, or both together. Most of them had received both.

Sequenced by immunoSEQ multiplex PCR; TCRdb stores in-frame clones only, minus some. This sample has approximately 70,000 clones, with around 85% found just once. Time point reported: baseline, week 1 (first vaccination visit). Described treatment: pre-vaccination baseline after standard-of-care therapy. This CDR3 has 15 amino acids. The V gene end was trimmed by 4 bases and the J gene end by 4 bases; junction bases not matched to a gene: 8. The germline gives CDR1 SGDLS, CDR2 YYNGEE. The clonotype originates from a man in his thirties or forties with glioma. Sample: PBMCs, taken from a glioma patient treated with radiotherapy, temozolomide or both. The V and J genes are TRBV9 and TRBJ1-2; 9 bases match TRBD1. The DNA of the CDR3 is TGTGCCAGCAGCCCACGGACAGGGGATGGCTATGGCTACACCTTC. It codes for CASSPRTGDGYGYTF.